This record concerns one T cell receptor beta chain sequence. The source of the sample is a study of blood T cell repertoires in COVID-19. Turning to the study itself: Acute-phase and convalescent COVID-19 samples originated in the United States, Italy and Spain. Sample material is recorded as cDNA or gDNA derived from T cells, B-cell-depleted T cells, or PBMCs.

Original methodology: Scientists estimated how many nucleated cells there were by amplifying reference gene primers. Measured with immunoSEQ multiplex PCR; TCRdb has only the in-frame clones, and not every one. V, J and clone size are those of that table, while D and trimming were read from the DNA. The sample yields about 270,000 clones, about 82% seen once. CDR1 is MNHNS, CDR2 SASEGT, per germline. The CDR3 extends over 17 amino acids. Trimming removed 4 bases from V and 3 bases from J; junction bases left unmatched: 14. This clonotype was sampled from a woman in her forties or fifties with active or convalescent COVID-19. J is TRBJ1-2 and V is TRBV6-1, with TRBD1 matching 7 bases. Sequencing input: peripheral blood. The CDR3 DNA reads TGTGCCAGCAGTGCCCGCCCTCAGGGGGTGGTGGACTATGGCTACACCTTC. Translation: CASSARPQGVVDYGYTF.